This T cell receptor beta chain was recorded in a study of naive and memory T cell subsets. Findings of the study overall: Possibly reflecting memory cells re-expressing CD45RA, a few larger clonotypes occurred in naive repertoires, especially CD8. TCR abundance followed a power law differing between naive and memory subsets. In naive cells, over 95% of TCR sequences were seen only once.

Separate alpha and beta amplification began at the second PCR step. Four subsets defined by CD45RA and CD27 were sorted after CD3, CD4, CD8 and live/dead staining. The CDR3 is 17 residues long. Germline V lookup: CDR1 LNHNV, CDR2 YYDKDF (reference sequence). The ends lost 3 bases at V and 0 bases at J; junction bases unmatched: 8. Many counts were recorded for this clonotype. Its antigen is not identified. The beta constant-region primer was an equimolar mix of two oligonucleotides covering TRBC1 and TRBC2. The ligated cDNA underwent four PCR rounds using SP2 and nested alpha and beta constant-region primers. TCRdb called the UMI-ligation and nested PCR reads again in MiXCR, with one record for every CDR3 protein. The sample includes tens of thousands of distinct CDR3 sequences, 11% of them seen just once.

The receptor's source is a human donor in good health. The sequencing input was naive CD4+ T cells from blood. The chain uses TRBV15 and TRBJ1-5; TRBD1 matches 7 bases. DNA for the CDR3: TGTGCCACCAGCAGGGACAGGCGCACCTATAGCAATCAGCCCCAGCATTTT. Its protein is CATSRDRRTYSNQPQHF.